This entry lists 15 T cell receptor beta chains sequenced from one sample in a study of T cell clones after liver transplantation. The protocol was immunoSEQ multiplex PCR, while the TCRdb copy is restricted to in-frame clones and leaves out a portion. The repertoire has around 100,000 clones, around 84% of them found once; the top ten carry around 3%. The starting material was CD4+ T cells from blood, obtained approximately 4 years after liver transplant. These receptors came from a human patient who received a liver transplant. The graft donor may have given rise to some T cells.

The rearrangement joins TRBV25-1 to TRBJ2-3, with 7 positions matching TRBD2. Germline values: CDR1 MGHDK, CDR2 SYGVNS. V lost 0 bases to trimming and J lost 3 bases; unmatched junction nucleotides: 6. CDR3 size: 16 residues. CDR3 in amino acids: CASSEYSLGGTDTQYF. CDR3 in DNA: TGTGCCAGCAGTGAATATTCTCTGGGAGGGACAGATACGCAGTATTTT.

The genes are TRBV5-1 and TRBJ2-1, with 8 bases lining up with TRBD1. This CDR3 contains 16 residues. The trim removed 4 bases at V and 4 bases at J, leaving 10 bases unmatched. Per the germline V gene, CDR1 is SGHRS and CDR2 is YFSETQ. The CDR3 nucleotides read TGCGCCAGCAGCCTGACAGGACAGGGAAGTTACAATGAGCAGTTCTTC. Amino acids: CASSLTGQGSYNEQFF.

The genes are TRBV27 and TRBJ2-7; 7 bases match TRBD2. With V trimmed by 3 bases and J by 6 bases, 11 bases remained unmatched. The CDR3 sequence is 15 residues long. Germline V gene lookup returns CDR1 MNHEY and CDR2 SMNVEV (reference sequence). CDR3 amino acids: CASSFVASGPLEQYF. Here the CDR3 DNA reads TGTGCCAGCAGTTTTGTGGCTAGCGGCCCCCTCGAGCAGTACTTC.

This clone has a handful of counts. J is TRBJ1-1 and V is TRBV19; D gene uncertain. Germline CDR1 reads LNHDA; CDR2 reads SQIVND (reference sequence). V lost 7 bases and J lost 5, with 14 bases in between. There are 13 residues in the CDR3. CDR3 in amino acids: CASKNLVLTEAFF. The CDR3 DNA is TGTGCCAGTAAGAATCTGGTCCTAACTGAAGCTTTCTTT.

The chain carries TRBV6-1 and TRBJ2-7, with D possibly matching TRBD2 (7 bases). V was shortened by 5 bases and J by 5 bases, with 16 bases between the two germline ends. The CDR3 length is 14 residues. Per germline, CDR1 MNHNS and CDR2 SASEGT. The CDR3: CASSFVQGGDEQYF. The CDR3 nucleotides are TGTGCCAGCAGTTTCGTACAGGGAGGGGACGAGCAGTACTTC.

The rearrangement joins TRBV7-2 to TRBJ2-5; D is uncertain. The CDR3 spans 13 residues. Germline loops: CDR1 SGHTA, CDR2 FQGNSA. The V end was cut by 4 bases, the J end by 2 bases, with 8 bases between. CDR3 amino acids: CASSYTEQETQYF. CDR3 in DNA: TGTGCCAGCAGCTATACAGAGCAAGAGACCCAGTACTTC. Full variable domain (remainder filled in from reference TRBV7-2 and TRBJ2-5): GAGVSQSPSNKVTEKGKDVELRCDPISGHTALYWYRQSLGQGLEFLIYFQGNSAPDKSGLPSDRFSAERTGGSVSTLTIQRTQQEDSAVYLCASSYTEQETQYFGPGTRLLVL.

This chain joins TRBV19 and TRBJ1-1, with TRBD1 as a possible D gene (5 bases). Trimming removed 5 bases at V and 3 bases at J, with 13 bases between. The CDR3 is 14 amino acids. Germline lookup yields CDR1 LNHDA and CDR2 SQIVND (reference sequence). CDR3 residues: CASSRGGADTEAFF. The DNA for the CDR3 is TGTGCCAGTAGTCGCGGGGGAGCGGACACTGAAGCTTTCTTT.

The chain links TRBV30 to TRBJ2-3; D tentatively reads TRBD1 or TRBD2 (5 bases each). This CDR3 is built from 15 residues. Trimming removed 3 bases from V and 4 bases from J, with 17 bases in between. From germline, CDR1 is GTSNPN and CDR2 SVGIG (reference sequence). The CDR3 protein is CAWRLGPLSADTQYF. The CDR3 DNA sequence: TGTGCCTGGAGATTGGGACCCCTCTCGGCAGATACGCAGTATTTT.

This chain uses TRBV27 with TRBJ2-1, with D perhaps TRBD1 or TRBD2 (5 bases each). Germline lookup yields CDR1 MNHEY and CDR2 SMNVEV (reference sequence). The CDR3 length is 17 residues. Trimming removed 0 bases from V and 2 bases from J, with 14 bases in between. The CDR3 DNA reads TGTGCCAGCAGTTTATCGATCGGGGACCCCCCCTACAATGAGCAGTTCTTC. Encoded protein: CASSLSIGDPPYNEQFF.

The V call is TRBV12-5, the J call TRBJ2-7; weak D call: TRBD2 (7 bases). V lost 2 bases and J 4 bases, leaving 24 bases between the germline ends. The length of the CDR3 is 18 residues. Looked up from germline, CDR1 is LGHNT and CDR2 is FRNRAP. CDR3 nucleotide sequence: TGTGCTAGTGGTTTGCCCCCCCGGAGCGGGACAAGATCTTACGAGCAGTACTTC. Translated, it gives CASGLPPRSGTRSYEQYF.

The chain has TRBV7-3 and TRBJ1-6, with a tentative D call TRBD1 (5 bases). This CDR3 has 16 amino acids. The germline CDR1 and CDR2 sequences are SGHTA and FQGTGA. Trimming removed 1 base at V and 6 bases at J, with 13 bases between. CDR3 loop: CASSLKGRVGNSPLHF. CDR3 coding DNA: TGTGCCAGCAGCTTAAAAGGCAGGGTGGGTAATTCACCCCTCCACTTT.

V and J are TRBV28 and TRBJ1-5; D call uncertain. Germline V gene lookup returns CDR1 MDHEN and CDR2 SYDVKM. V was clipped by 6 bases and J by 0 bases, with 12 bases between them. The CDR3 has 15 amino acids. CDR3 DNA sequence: TGTGCCAGCAGACCCCCCGGGGATAGCAATCAGCCCCAGCATTTT. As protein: CASRPPGDSNQPQHF.

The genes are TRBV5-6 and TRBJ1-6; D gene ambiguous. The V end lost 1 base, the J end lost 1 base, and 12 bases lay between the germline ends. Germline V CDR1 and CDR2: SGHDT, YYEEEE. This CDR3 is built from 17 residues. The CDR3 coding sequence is TGTGCCAGCAGCTTGCCCCCAAAGAGATCCTATAATTCACCCCTCCACTTT. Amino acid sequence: CASSLPPKRSYNSPLHF.

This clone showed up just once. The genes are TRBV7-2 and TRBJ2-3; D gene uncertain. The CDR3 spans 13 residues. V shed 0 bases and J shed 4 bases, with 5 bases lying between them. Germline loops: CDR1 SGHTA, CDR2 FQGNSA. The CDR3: CASSLAHSDTQYF. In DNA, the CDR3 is TGTGCCAGCAGCTTAGCGCATTCAGATACGCAGTATTTT.

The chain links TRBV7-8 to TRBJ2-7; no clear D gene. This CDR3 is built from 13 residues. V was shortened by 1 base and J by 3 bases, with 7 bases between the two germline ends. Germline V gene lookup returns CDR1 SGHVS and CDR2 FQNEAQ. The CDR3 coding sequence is TGTGCCAGCAGCTTAGACATGGACTACGAGCAGTACTTC. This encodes CASSLDMDYEQYF. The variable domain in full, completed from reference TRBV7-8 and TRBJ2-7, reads GAGVSQSPRYKVAKRGQDVALRCDPISGHVSLFWYQQALGQGPEFLTYFQNEAQLDKSGLPSDRFFAERPEGSVSTLKIQRTQQEDSAVYLCASSLDMDYEQYFGPGTRLTVT.